This TCR beta chain was recovered during a study of molecular identifiers for immune sequencing clone quantification. In this sample, this clonotype turned up many times. The antigen is unknown. V lost 5 bases and J 12 bases, leaving 13 bases between the germline ends. This CDR3 spans 13 amino acids. Germline assignment: CDR1 KGHDR and CDR2 SFDVKD. Listed TCR primers and previously described methods were used for bulk TCR libraries. TCRdb independently ran MiXCR on the PCR reads; one entry per CDR3 protein. The table shows tens of thousands of distinct CDR3 sequences, with around 34% occurring only once. General observations from the study: Clones that exceeded 20 RNA copies held over 98% of effector molecules, yet under 1% in naive cells. Molecules of identical TCR sharing a barcode could underestimate highly expanded clone sizes.

The source material was naive CD8+ T cells from blood, with Jurkat cell RNA spiked in. Subset of the sample: FACS-sorted CD8+CD4-CCR7+CD45RA+ naive T cells. The rearrangement links TRBV24-1 to TRBJ2-6; tentatively, D is TRBD1 (5 bases). This sequence originates from a human donor in good health. Some libraries in this study had Jurkat cell RNA spiked in. Written as DNA, the CDR3 is TGTGCCACCAGTGGGCAGGGCACCCCCGTCCTGACTTTC. Encoded protein: CATSGQGTPVLTF.